This T cell receptor (beta chain) was retrieved from a study of T cell changes during pregnancy in multiple sclerosis (dated by TCRdb to 2018 to 2020). Looking at the study overall: Changes in the T cell repertoire over the course of pregnancy were examined in this study in women with multiple sclerosis.

Library generation was performed with the immunoSEQ multiplex PCR assay. Entries here come from immuneACCESS through TCRdb and include only in-frame sequences with V and J called. Some clones fail to appear in such tables; in the studies checked, an unresolved V gene covers under half of the shortfall, and the cause of the remainder is unknown. This sample comprises roughly 110,000 clones, roughly 90% of them detected only once. The top ten clones comprise roughly 0.78% of the sample. The CDR3 has 16 amino acids, counting the end cysteine and phenylalanine. CDR3 DNA is the only sequence kept; it has 48 bases, read in frame from the first base. V is reduced by 5 bases and J by 0 bases, leaving a spacing of 13 bases between them. CDR1 and CDR2 are read off the germline V gene as KGHSH and LQKENI. This clone was seen just once. What this receptor recognizes is not known. The input lacks base qualities; no much larger clone sits a single base away.

The specimen comprised peripheral blood, sampled in the third trimester of pregnancy. The V and J genes are TRBV18 and TRBJ2-2; the D region possibly corresponds to TRBD2 (6 bases align). The sequence was obtained from a female donor in good health, enrolled as a control in a pregnancy study. The CDR3 protein sequence reads: CASSAPGLTNTGELFF. The nucleotide sequence reads as follows: TGTGCCAGCTCAGCGCCGGGACTGACGAACACCGGGGAGCTGTTTTTT.